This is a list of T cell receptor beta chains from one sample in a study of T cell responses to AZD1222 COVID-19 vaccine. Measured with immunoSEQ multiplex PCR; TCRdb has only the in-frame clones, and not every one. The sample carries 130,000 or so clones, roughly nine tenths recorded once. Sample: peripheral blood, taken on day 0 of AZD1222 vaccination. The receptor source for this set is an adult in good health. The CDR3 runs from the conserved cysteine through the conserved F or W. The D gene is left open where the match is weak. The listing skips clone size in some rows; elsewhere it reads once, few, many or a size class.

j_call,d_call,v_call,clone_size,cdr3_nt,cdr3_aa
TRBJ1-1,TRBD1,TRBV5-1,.,TGCGCCAGCAGCTTAGCGGACAGGGGGAATCCTGAAGCTTTCTTT,CASSLADRGNPEAFF
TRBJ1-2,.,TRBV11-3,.,TGTGCCAGCAGCTTAGACAGGGGATTCAACTATGGCTACACCTTC,CASSLDRGFNYGYTF
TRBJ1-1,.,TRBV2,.,TGTGCCAGCAGTGAGGGGGGTGAGGGTATTACTGAAGCTTTCTTT,CASSEGGEGITEAFF
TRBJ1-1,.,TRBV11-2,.,TGTGCCAGCAGCTTGACCGCGAACACTGAAGCTTTCTTT,CASSLTANTEAFF
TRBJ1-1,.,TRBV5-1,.,TGCGCCAGCAGCTTGGGAGGACGGACTGAAGCTTTCTTT,CASSLGGRTEAFF
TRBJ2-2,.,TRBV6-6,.,TGTGCCAGCAGCAAAGGAGGCAGCAGCACCGGGGAGCTGTTTTTT,CASSKGGSSTGELFF
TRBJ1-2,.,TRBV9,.,TGTGCCAGCAGCACCAAGGCTTATGGCTACACCTTC,CASSTKAYGYTF
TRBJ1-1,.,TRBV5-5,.,TGTGCCAGCAGGCCAACCTCCGGGACCGGAAACACTGAAGCTTTCTTT,CASRPTSGTGNTEAFF
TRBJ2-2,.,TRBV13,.,TGTGCCAGCAGCCCACTAGGAGGGGCCGGGGAGCTGTTTTTT,CASSPLGGAGELFF
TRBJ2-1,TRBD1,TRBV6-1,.,TGTGCCAGCAGTGAACGGGACAGGGCTCTTGAGCAGTTCTTC,CASSERDRALEQFF
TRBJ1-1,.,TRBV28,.,TGTGCCAGCAGTATAGCTAACACTGAAGCTTTCTTT,CASSIANTEAFF
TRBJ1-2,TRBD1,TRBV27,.,TGTGCCAGCGCGGGACAGGTTTCCTATGGCTACACCTTC,CASAGQVSYGYTF
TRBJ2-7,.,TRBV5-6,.,TGTGCCAGCAGCTTTAGACAGTCCGGCTACGAGCAGTACTTC,CASSFRQSGYEQYF
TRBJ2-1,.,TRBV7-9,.,TGTGCCAGCAGCCCCCAAGGAGGGTGGGTTGGCAATGAGCAGTTCTTC,CASSPQGGWVGNEQFF
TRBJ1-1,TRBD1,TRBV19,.,TGTGCCAGTAGCCTCATTGAGGGGGCCGGTGAAGCTTTCTTT,CASSLIEGAGEAFF
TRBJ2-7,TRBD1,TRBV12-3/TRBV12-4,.,TGTGCCAGCTCCAGGGACAGCTCCTACGAGCAGTACTTC,CASSRDSSYEQYF
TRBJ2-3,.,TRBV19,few,TGTGCCAGTAGTATGGGCAGGGTTGAATCAGATACGCAGTATTTT,CASSMGRVESDTQYF
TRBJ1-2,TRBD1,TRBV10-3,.,TGTGCCATCACTCCCGCGACAGGGACCTATGGCTACACCTTC,CAITPATGTYGYTF
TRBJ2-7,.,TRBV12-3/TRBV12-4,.,TGTGCCAGCAGCGGGAACTCCTACGAGCAGTACTTC,CASSGNSYEQYF
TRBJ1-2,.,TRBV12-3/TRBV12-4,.,TGTGCCAGCAGTTCCCAGCCCAACTATGGCTACACCTTC,CASSSQPNYGYTF
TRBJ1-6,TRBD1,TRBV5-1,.,TGCGCCAGCAGCACACAGGGGGTGGATAATTCACCCCTCCACTTT,CASSTQGVDNSPLHF
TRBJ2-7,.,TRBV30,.,TGTGCCTGGAGTTTACCGTCGGGACCACCCTACGAGCAGTACTTC,CAWSLPSGPPYEQYF
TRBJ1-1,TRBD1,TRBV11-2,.,TGTGCCAGCAGCTTAGTATCCCCCCGACGACAGGGGAACACTGAAGCTTTCTTT,CASSLVSPRRQGNTEAFF
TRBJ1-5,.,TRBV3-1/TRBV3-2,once,TGTGCCAGCAGCCAAGGTCGGGGGGCGGATAGCAATCAGCCCCAGCATTTT,CASSQGRGADSNQPQHF
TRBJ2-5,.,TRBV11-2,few,TGTGCCAGCAGCTTAGGGCTGGGGGAGACCCAGTACTTC,CASSLGLGETQYF
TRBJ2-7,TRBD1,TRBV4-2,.,TGTGCCAGCAGCCAAGGACCGGGACAGGGCGGCGAGCAGTACTTC,CASSQGPGQGGEQYF
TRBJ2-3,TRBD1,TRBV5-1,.,TGCGCCTCCGGGACAGGACTAAGCACAGATACGCAGTATTTT,CASGTGLSTDTQYF
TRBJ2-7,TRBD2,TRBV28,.,TGTGCCAGCAGTTTACCCGGACTAGCGGGCCCTACGGAGCAGTACTTC,CASSLPGLAGPTEQYF
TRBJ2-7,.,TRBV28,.,TGTGCCAGCAGTTTGGGTCCTCTCTACGAGCAGTACTTC,CASSLGPLYEQYF
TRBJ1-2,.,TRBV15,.,TGTGCCACCAGCAGAGATCAAGGCAGAACACTTAACTATGGCTACACCTTC,CATSRDQGRTLNYGYTF
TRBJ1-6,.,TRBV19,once,TGTGCCAGTAGTACCAGGGGTGTAGTTTCACCCCTCCACTTT,CASSTRGVVSPLHF
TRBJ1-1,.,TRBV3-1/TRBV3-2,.,TGTGCCAGCAGCCAAGGTGTGAACACTGAAGCTTTCTTT,CASSQGVNTEAFF
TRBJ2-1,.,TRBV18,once,TGTGCCAGCTCACCATCGAGTCTAGCCCTCTCCGGGAATGAGCAGTTCTTC,CASSPSSLALSGNEQFF
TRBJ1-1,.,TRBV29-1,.,TGCAGCGTCCTGGGCAGAAACACTGAAGCTTTCTTT,CSVLGRNTEAFF
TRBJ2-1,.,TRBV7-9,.,TGTGCCAGCAGCTTAACCAGGCCTGAGCAGTTCTTC,CASSLTRPEQFF
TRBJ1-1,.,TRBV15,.,TGTGCCACCAGCAGAGATCCAGGGCCGGGCACTGAAGCTTTCTTT,CATSRDPGPGTEAFF
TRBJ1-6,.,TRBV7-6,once,TGTGCCAGCAGCTCGACCGGGTTCTTACCCCTCCACTTT,CASSSTGFLPLHF
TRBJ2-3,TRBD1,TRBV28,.,TGTGCCAGCAGTTTTAGGGTGACCGGGACAGATTATACTAGCACAGATACGCAGTATTTT,CASSFRVTGTDYTSTDTQYF
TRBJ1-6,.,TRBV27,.,TGTGCCAGCAGTTTATTAACCGCTGGGAATTCACCCCTCCACTTT,CASSLLTAGNSPLHF
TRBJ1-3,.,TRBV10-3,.,TGTGCCATCAGGGGGGCAGGGGACACCATATATTTT,CAIRGAGDTIYF
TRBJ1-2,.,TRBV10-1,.,TGCGCCAGCAGTTCCGGGGGGAGCTATGGCTACACCTTC,CASSSGGSYGYTF
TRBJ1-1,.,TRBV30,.,TGTGCCGGGTGGGGGGGTACTGAAGCTTTCTTT,CAGWGGTEAFF
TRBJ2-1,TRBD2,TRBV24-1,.,TGTGCCACCAGTGATGTAGGACTAGCGGGAGCGGATGAGCAGTTCTTC,CATSDVGLAGADEQFF
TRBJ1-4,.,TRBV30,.,TGTGCCTGGAATGAGCCAGGCCCGAATGAAAAACTGTTTTTT,CAWNEPGPNEKLFF
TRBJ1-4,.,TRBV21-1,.,TGTGCCAGCAGAGACCGGGACAGCGTTCGGAAGGGAAATGAAAAACTGTTTTTT,CASRDRDSVRKGNEKLFF
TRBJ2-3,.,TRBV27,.,TGTGCCAGCAGTACAACAACCACAGGGATTGGTACGCAGTATTTT,CASSTTTTGIGTQYF
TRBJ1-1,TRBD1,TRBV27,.,TGTGCCAGCAGTTTATTGTACAGGGGAAACACTGAAGCTTTCTTT,CASSLLYRGNTEAFF
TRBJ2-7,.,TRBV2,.,TGTGCCAGCATCCAGGGGTACTACGAGCAGTACTTC,CASIQGYYEQYF
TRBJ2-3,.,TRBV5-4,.,TGTGCCAGCAGCTTGGACCGAGGCACCTGGAGGACAGATACGCAGTATTTT,CASSLDRGTWRTDTQYF
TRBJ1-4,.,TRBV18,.,TGTGCCAGCTCACCAAGAAGGGATGAAAAACTGTTTTTT,CASSPRRDEKLFF
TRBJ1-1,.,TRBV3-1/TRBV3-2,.,TGTGCCAGCAGCCAAGAAGGCCCGTGGGGGAAAGCTTTCTTT,CASSQEGPWGKAFF
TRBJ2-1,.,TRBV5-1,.,TGCGCCAGCAGCTTGTCCCCCCACAATGAGCAGTTCTTC,CASSLSPHNEQFF
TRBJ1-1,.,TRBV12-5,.,TGTGCTAGTGGTCCGGACAGTTTGAACACTGAAGCTTTCTTT,CASGPDSLNTEAFF
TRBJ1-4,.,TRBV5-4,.,TGTGCCAGCAGCTTGTCCACAACTAATGAAAAACTGTTTTTT,CASSLSTTNEKLFF
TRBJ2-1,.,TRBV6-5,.,TGTGCCAGCGGTTCGACAGGTGCCTCTTTGAATGAGCAGTTCTTC,CASGSTGASLNEQFF